Presented here are 3 T cell receptor beta chains from one specimen sequenced in a study of chemoradiotherapy in HPV16-positive cancers. Sequencing was performed with immunoSEQ multiplex PCR; in TCRdb, only in-frame clones are kept and a portion is missing. Here the sample spans 30,000 to 40,000 clones, roughly 75% being singletons. Sample: blood, taken from a patient who underwent chemoradiotherapy. Every receptor here comes from a human donor with HPV-associated anogenital cancer.

This clone was observed a single time. This chain connects TRBV4-1 to TRBJ1-2, with D possibly being TRBD1 (6 bases). The V gene lost 4 bases and the J gene lost 5 bases, with 17 bases spanning the gap. Germline CDR1 MGHRA, CDR2 YSYEKL. CDR3 length: 15 amino acids. Written as DNA, the CDR3 is TGCGCCAGCAGCCCAGGGGTCCTTCCCGCTTATGGCTACACCTTC. Its translation: CASSPGVLPAYGYTF.

The CDR3 DNA reads TGTGCCAGTAGTATAGTAGTCAGGGCCTCTGGCTACACCTTC. Translated, it gives CASSIVVRASGYTF. The chain links TRBV19 to TRBJ1-2; D perhaps matches TRBD1 (5 bases). Trimming removed 1 base at V and 7 bases at J, with 13 bases between. The CDR3 is made up of 14 amino acids. In germline, CDR1 is LNHDA, CDR2 SQIVND (reference sequence). Full variable domain (outside the CDR3, taken from reference TRBV19 and TRBJ1-2): DGGITQSPKYLFRKEGQNVTLSCEQNLNHDAMYWYRQDPGQGLRLIYYSQIVNDFQKGDIAEGYSVSREKKESFPLTVTSAQKNPTAFYLCASSIVVRASGYTFGSGTRLTVV.

The V gene is TRBV15, the J gene TRBJ2-2, with 7 bases aligning to TRBD2. Trimming took 0 bases from V and 1 from J; bases not matched to a gene: 5. The length of the CDR3 is 17 residues. CDR1 and CDR2 from the germline V gene are LNHNV and YYDKDF (reference sequence). CDR3 DNA sequence: TGTGCCACCAGCAGAGATCGAACTAGCGTGAACACCGGGGAGCTGTTTTTT. It translates to CATSRDRTSVNTGELFF.